This T cell receptor beta chain was obtained from a study of yellow fever vaccine responses in identical twins (dated by TCRdb to between 2017 and 2018). At the level of the whole study: In identical twins, the study followed T cell clones that responded to the vaccine with precision. What the authors observed across the whole study: According to the authors, the vaccine-induced T cell response in identical twins seemed to be partly convergent and partly specific to each individual.

Library construction relied on RT-PCR. TCRdb shows the sequencer as Illumina HiSeq 2500. Through fastp at Q25 and MiXCR, TCRdb rebuilt clones from the public reads, retaining in-frame beta chains. Duplicate CDR3 protein sequences are folded into a single record with the most common DNA and genes. In this sample the table shows approximately 32,000 distinct CDR3 sequences, almost 60% of which occur a single time. The top ten clones comprise over 3.5% of the sample. V loses 0 bases of germline sequence and J loses 2 bases, and the interval between the two ends is 9 bases. In the germline V gene, CDR1 corresponds to SGDLS and CDR2 to YYNGEE. The CDR3 covers 15 residues, taking in both the cysteine and the phenylalanine. Only the CDR3 region is kept as DNA, spanning 45 bases read in frame from base 1. Comment on this clonotype: Its specific antigen is unknown. No per-base quality is available; no much larger clone lies one base away.

The clonotype originates from a woman aged 18-29 years who received the yellow fever vaccine. Donor details come from another sample of the same person, matched by shared clones. Here the chain combines TRBV9 and TRBJ2-1; the D gene is unclear. This specimen was T cells from blood (PBMCs), unsorted or a sorted subset (not recorded which), taken before or after yellow fever vaccination (not recorded which). The CDR3 corresponds to CASSVEVTPYNEQFF. The DNA sequence is TGTGCCAGCAGCGTAGAGGTGACACCCTACAATGAGCAGTTCTTC.